This TCR beta chain was sequenced in a study of CD8 T cells in Susac syndrome. RNA amounts of roughly 0.45 to 1 ug underwent reverse transcription with random hexamers. From the immunoSEQ multiplex PCR reads, TCRdb called clonotypes with MiXCR, one entry per CDR3 protein. The table records 330,000 or so distinct CDR3 sequences, approximately 90% of them present only once. Comment on this clonotype: Its specificity is not known.

Findings and limits, study-wide: The study's TCR sequencing and HLA analysis covered a relatively small number of individuals, and the study acknowledged this.

Germline CDR1 and CDR2: MGHDK and SYGVNS. The CDR3 sequence is 14 residues long. The V gene end was trimmed by 1 base and the J gene end by 5 bases; junction bases not matched to a gene: 4. Sequencing of TCR beta was performed on blood CD8+ T cells and on blood CD4+ T cells. While CD8+ and CD4+ T cells were isolated negatively, TEMRA cells were enriched by FACS. The receptor was derived from a human donor with multiple sclerosis. The J gene is TRBJ2-7, the V gene TRBV25-1; 8 bases are shared with TRBD1. The sample taken for sequencing was CD8+ T cells from PBMCs. CDR3: CASSEWGQAHEQYF. CDR3 DNA: TGTGCCAGCAGTGAATGGGGACAGGCCCACGAGCAGTACTTC.